This T cell receptor beta chain derives from a study of T-cell reconstitution after alpha-beta-depleted transplantation in children. J was trimmed by 10 bases and V by 3 bases; bases with no gene match: 8. Per germline, CDR1 SGHTA and CDR2 FQGNSA. This CDR3 is 15 amino acids long. TCRbeta library construction was performed incorporating unique molecular identifiers. TCRdb redid the calling of the PCR reads with MiXCR, one entry per CDR3 protein. Among approximately 400,000 distinct CDR3 sequences listed, under 13% were seen once. Sequences were derived from PBMCs from the stem cell graft donor, sampled from the stem cell graft. The rearrangement uses TRBV7-2 and TRBJ2-1; the match to TRBD2 covers 11 bases. The clonotype comes from a human donor who donated a stem cell graft to a child with acute myeloid leukemia. The chain's CDR3 is CASSLVAGGLREQFF. Here the CDR3 DNA reads TGTGCCAGCAGCTTGGTAGCGGGGGGGCTGCGGGAGCAGTTCTTC.